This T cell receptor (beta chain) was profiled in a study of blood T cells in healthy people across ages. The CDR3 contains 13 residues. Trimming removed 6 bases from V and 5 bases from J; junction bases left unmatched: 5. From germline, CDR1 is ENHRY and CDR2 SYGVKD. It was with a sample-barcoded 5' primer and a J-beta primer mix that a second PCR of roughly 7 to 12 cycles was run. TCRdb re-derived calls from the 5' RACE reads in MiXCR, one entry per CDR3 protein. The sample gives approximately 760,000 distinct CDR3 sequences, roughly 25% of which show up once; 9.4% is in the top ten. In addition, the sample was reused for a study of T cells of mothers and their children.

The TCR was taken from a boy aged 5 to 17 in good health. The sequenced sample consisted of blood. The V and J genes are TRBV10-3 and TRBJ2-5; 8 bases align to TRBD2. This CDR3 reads CAIRGGRTETQYF. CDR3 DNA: TGTGCCATCAGGGGCGGGAGGACGGAGACCCAGTACTTC.